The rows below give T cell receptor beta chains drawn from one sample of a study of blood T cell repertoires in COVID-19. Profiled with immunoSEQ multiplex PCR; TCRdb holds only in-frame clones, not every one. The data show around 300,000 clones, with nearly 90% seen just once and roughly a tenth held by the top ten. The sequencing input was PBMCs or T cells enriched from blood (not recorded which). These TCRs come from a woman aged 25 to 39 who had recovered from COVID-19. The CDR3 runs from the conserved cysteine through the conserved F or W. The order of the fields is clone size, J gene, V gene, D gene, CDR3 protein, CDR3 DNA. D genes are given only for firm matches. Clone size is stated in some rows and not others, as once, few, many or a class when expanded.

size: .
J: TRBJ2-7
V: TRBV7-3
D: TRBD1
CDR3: CASSSGTGGAYEQYF
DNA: TGTGCCAGCAGCTCCGGGACAGGGGGCGCCTACGAGCAGTACTTC

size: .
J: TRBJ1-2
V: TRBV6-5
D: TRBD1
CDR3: CASSYRQGGYTF
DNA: TGTGCCAGCAGTTATCGACAGGGTGGCTACACCTTC

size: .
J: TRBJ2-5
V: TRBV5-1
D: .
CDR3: CASSINRGGETQYF
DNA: TGCGCCAGCAGCATTAACAGGGGAGGAGAGACCCAGTACTTC

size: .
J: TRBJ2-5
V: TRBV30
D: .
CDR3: CAHHQGGTQYF
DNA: TGTGCCCACCACCAAGGAGGGACCCAGTACTTC

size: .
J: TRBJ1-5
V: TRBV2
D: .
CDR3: CASSVSRGGSNQPQHF
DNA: TGTGCCAGCAGTGTCTCGCGGGGTGGTAGCAATCAGCCCCAGCATTTT

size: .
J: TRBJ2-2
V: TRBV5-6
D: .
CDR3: CASSLVGAGELFF
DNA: TGTGCCAGCAGCTTGGTGGGCGCCGGGGAGCTGTTTTTT

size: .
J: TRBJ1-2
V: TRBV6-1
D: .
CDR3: CASSEAAGVVGYTF
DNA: TGTGCCAGCAGTGAAGCGGCAGGGGTGGTGGGCTACACCTTC

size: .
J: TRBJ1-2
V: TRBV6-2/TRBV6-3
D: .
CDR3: CASSYPTEYGYTF
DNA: TGTGCCAGCAGTTACCCGACAGAGTATGGCTACACCTTC

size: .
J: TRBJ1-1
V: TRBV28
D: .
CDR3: CASNSGGAGGDTEAFF
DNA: TGTGCCAGCAACTCTGGGGGGGCCGGGGGAGACACTGAAGCTTTCTTT

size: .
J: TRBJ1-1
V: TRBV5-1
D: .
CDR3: CASKQGVSTEAFF
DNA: TGCGCCAGTAAACAGGGAGTGAGCACTGAAGCTTTCTTT

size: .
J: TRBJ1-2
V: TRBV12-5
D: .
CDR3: CASGYRLRSRHGYTF
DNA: TGTGCTAGTGGCTACCGCCTGCGGAGTCGGCATGGCTACACCTTC

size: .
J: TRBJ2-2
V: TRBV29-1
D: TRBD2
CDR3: CSVRRLAGESPGELFF
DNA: TGCAGCGTACGAAGACTAGCGGGAGAATCCCCCGGGGAGCTGTTTTTT

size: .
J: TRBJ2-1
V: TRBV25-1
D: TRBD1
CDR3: CASSWTGGSYNEQFF
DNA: TGTGCCAGCAGTTGGACAGGGGGCTCCTACAATGAGCAGTTCTTC

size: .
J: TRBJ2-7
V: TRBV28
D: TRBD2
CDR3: CASSLSGWASGSSHEQYF
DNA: TGTGCCAGCAGTTTATCCGGGTGGGCTAGCGGGAGCTCCCACGAGCAGTACTTC

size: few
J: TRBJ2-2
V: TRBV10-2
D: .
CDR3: CASSVGVLGGELFF
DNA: TGCGCCAGCAGTGTAGGGGTTCTCGGCGGGGAGCTGTTTTTT

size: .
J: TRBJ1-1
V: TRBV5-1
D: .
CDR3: CASSLVNAGNTEAFF
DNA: TGCGCCAGCAGCTTGGTTAACGCGGGGAACACTGAAGCTTTCTTT

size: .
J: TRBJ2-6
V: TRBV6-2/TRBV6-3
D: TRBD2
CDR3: CASSYLAGGPLSGANVLTF
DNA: TGTGCCAGCAGTTACCTAGCGGGAGGGCCCCTCTCTGGGGCCAACGTCCTGACTTTC

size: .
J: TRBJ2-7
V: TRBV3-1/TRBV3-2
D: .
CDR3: CASSPRTTTYEQYF
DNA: TGTGCCAGCAGCCCACGGACAACTACCTACGAGCAGTACTTC

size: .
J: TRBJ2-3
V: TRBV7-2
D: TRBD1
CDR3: CASSWDRGWSSTDTQYF
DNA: TGTGCCAGCAGTTGGGACAGGGGATGGTCTAGCACAGATACGCAGTATTTT

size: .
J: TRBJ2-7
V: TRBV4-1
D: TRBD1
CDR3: CASSQTGTGGEDEQYF
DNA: TGCGCCAGCAGCCAGACTGGGACAGGGGGCGAAGACGAGCAGTACTTC

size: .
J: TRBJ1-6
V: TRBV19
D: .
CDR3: CASSIDPAVYGSPLHF
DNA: TGTGCCAGTAGTATAGACCCGGCGGTGTATGGTTCACCCCTCCACTTT

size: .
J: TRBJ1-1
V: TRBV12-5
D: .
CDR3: CASGLGATMNTEAFF
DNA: TGTGCTAGTGGTTTGGGGGCGACCATGAACACTGAAGCTTTCTTT

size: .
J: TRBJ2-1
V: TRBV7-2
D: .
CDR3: CASSLDWEGYNEQFF
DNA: TGTGCCAGCAGCCTGGACTGGGAAGGTTACAATGAGCAGTTCTTC

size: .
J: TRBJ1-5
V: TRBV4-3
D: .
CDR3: CASSQEIGGAVLGQPQHF
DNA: TGCGCCAGCAGCCAAGAAATCGGGGGGGCGGTTTTGGGTCAGCCCCAGCATTTT

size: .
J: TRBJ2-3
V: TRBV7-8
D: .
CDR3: CASSLLGGSTDTQYF
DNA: TGTGCCAGCAGCTTACTGGGCGGGAGCACAGATACGCAGTATTTT

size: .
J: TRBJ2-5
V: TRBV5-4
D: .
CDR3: CASSLGQTQETQYF
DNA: TGTGCCAGCAGCTTGGGACAGACACAAGAGACCCAGTACTTC

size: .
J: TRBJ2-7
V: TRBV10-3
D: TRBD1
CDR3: CAITRDRGTAEPHGDEQYF
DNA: TGTGCCATCACCAGAGACAGGGGGACCGCCGAACCGCATGGAGACGAGCAGTACTTC

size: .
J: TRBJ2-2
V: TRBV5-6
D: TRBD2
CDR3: CASSYGTSLHGELFF
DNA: TGTGCCAGCAGCTATGGGACTAGCCTCCACGGGGAGCTGTTTTTT

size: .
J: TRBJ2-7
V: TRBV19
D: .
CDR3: CASSISGEGYEQYF
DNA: TGTGCCAGTAGTATTTCGGGAGAGGGCTACGAGCAGTACTTC

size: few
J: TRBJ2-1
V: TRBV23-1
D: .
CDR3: CASSQGNLGQPEQFF
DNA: TGCGCCAGCAGTCAGGGGAACCTGGGACAACCTGAGCAGTTCTTC

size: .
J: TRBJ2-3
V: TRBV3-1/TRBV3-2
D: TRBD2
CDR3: CASSQELGGWGTDTQYF
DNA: TGTGCCAGCAGCCAAGAGCTCGGGGGGTGGGGAACAGATACGCAGTATTTT

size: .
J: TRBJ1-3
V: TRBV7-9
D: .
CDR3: CASVRSSGNTIYF
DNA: TGTGCCAGCGTCAGAAGCTCTGGAAACACCATATATTTT

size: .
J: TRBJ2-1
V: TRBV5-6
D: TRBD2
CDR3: CASSPGLGNEQFF
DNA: TGTGCCAGCAGCCCAGGACTAGGCAATGAGCAGTTCTTC

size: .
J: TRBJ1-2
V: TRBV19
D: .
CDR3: CASNPGPTSYGYTF
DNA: TGTGCCAGTAACCCAGGGCCGACGTCCTATGGCTACACCTTC

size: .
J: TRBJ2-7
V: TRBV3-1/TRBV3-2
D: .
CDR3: CASSQAGGSPYEQYF
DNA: TGTGCCAGCAGCCAAGCCGGGGGTAGCCCCTACGAGCAGTACTTC

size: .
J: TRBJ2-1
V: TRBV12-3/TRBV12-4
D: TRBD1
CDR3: CASSRTGVNEQFF
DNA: TGTGCCAGCAGTAGGACAGGGGTGAATGAGCAGTTCTTC

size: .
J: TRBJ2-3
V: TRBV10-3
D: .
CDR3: CAISESAGKADTQYF
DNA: TGTGCCATCAGTGAGTCGGCAGGGAAAGCAGATACGCAGTATTTT

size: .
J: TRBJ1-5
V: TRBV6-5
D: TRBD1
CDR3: CASSPDRGGDQPQHF
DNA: TGTGCCAGCAGTCCCGACAGGGGTGGCGATCAGCCCCAGCATTTT

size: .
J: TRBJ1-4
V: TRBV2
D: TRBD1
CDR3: CASSEQGTGDEKLFF
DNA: TGTGCCAGCAGTGAACAAGGGACAGGGGATGAAAAACTGTTTTTT

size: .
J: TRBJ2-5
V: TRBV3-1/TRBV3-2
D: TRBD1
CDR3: CASSQRTRTGRIVETQYF
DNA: TGTGCCAGCAGCCAAAGAACCCGGACAGGGAGGATTGTAGAGACCCAGTACTTC

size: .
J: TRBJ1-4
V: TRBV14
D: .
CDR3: CASSQAVVKLFF
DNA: TGTGCCAGCAGCCAAGCAGTGGTAAAACTGTTTTTT

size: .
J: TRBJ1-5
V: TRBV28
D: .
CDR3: CASSSPGRGMGQPQHF
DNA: TGTGCCAGCAGTTCTCCTGGGAGGGGGATGGGGCAGCCCCAGCATTTT

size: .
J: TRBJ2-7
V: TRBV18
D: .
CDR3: CASSPLGGSYEQYF
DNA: TGTGCCAGCTCACCTTTAGGGGGTAGCTACGAGCAGTACTTC

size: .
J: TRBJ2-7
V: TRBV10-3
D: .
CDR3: CAISDQLQDYEQYF
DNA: TGTGCCATCAGTGACCAATTACAAGACTACGAGCAGTACTTC

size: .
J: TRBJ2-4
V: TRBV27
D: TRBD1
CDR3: CASSLQGQGQNIQYF
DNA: TGTGCCAGCAGTCTACAAGGACAGGGTCAAAACATTCAGTACTTC

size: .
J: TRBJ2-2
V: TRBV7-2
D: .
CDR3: CASSLHQGGTGELFF
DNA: TGTGCCAGCAGCTTACACCAGGGTGGCACCGGGGAGCTGTTTTTT

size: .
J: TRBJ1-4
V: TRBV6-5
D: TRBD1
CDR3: CASKSGTGEIEKLFF
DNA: TGTGCCAGCAAGAGCGGGACAGGGGAGATTGAAAAACTGTTTTTT

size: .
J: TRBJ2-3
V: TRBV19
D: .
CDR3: CASGKVMAGHTDTQYF
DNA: TGTGCCAGCGGAAAGGTCATGGCGGGGCACACAGATACGCAGTATTTT

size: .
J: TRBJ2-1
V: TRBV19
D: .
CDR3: CASSIQGQNEQFF
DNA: TGTGCCAGTAGTATACAGGGACAAAATGAGCAGTTCTTC

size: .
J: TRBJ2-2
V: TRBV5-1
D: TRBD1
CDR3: CASSSTGTGVPGELFF
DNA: TGCGCCAGCAGCTCGACCGGGACAGGGGTCCCCGGGGAGCTGTTTTTT

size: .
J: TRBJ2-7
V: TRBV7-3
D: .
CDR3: CASSLPGDERQYF
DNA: TGTGCCAGCAGCCTCCCGGGGGATGAGCGGCAGTACTTC